The sequence of this T cell receptor beta chain was determined in a study of glioma-infiltrating T cells after dendritic cell vaccination. Study details: Glioblastoma patients came from Phase I and II dendritic cell vaccination trials.

V lost 1 base and J lost 7, with 14 bases in between. Germline V gene sequence: CDR1 GTSNPN, CDR2 SVGIG (reference sequence). This CDR3 comprises 14 residues. Amplification used 60 V beta primers and 13 J beta primers. Profiled with immunoSEQ multiplex PCR; TCRdb holds only in-frame clones, not every one. The table has more than 95,000 clones, 65% to 85% seen once. Specified time point: after dendritic cell vaccination, including at tumor progression/relapse. PBMC sampling occurred before vaccination, two weeks after the third dose, and at progression. Overall study results and limits: The cohort had few patients with full blood and tumor sets.

Concerning this clone itself: Its antigen remains unidentified.

The genes are TRBV30 and TRBJ1-3, with D perhaps matching TRBD1 (6 bases). This TCR was recovered from a human donor with glioblastoma. The sequencing used blood, collected after dendritic cell vaccination. This CDR3 reads CAWSGDNWSNTIYF. CDR3 in DNA: TGTGCCTGGAGTGGGGACAACTGGAGCAACACCATATATTTT. Supplemented by reference TRBV30 and TRBJ1-3, the full variable domain reads SQTIHQWPATLVQPVGSPLSLECTVEGTSNPNLYWYRQAAGRGLQLLFYSVGIGQISSEVPQNLSASRPQDRQFILSSKKLLLSDSGFYLCAWSGDNWSNTIYFGEGSWLTVV.